Shown below are 18 T cell receptor beta chains from a single sample sequenced in a study of T cells after yellow fever vaccination. TCRdb itself ran the 5' RACE reads through MiXCR, one entry per CDR3 protein. The sample yields under 300,000 distinct CDR3 sequences, 13% seen once. Sequenced here: CD4+ T cells sorted from PBMCs, sampled 45 days after the yellow fever booster vaccination. The receptors shown here come from a man aged 30 to 45 who received the YFV17D yellow fever vaccine.

This clonotype was seen a handful of times. The gene calls are TRBV6-1 and TRBJ2-6; D is perhaps TRBD1 (5 bases). The V and J ends lost 6 bases and 0 bases respectively, with 15 bases between them. This CDR3 is 17 amino acids long. Germline lookup yields CDR1 MNHNS and CDR2 SASEGT. The CDR3, as DNA: TGTGCCAGCAGCCGAAGACAGATTTACTCTGGGGCCAACGTCCTGACTTTC. It yields the protein CASSRRQIYSGANVLTF.

V usage is TRBV7-3 and J usage is TRBJ1-1; 7 bases align to TRBD1. CDR1 SGHTA and CDR2 FQGTGA come from the germline V gene. The CDR3 sequence is 13 residues long. The ends lost 3 bases at V and 6 bases at J; junction bases unmatched: 4. CDR3 nucleotide sequence: TGTGCCAGCAGCTTGGACAGGCGGTCTGAAGCTTTCTTT. It translates to CASSLDRRSEAFF.

This clonotype was seen a few times. The gene calls are TRBV20-1 and TRBJ2-7, with D uncertain. The CDR3 totals 13 residues. Trimming stripped 0 bases from V and 1 base from J, with 7 bases between. CDR1 DFQATT and CDR2 SNEGSKA come from the germline V gene (reference sequence). The CDR3: CSARDKGSYEQYF. CDR3 nucleotide sequence: TGCAGTGCTAGAGATAAAGGATCCTACGAGCAGTACTTC.

The rearrangement links TRBV4-2 to TRBJ2-1; weak D call: TRBD2 (5 bases). The germline V gene encodes CDR1 LGHNA and CDR2 YNFKEQ. Deletions cut 1 base from V and 4 bases from J, with 11 bases between. The CDR3 covers 15 residues. CDR3 region: CASSQVPPGYNEQFF. The CDR3 DNA reads TGTGCCAGCAGCCAAGTCCCCCCGGGATACAATGAGCAGTTCTTC.

This clonotype was counted only a few times. V and J are TRBV10-2 and TRBJ1-5; TRBD1 is a possible D gene (6 bases). With 0 bases removed from V and 9 bases from J, the gap between germline ends came to 12 bases. The CDR3 extends over 14 amino acids. Germline CDR1 is WSHSY and CDR2 is SAAADI. This CDR3 is CASSESNRGMPQHF. The DNA for the CDR3 is TGCGCCAGCAGTGAGTCGAATAGGGGGATGCCCCAGCATTTT.

This clonotype came up many times. The V and J genes are TRBV5-1 and TRBJ1-2; the D is unclear. Germline V gene sequence: CDR1 SGHRS, CDR2 YFSETQ. Trimming stripped 0 bases from V and 4 bases from J, with 10 bases between. The CDR3 runs to 14 residues. This chain's CDR3 is CASSLESGTYGYTF. The CDR3 nucleotides are TGCGCCAGCAGCTTGGAGTCCGGAACCTATGGCTACACCTTC.

This chain links TRBV20-1 with TRBJ2-5; TRBD2 might be the D (6 bases). The CDR3 length is 13 residues. CDR1 and CDR2 (germline): DFQATT, SNEGSKA (reference sequence). The V and J ends lost 6 bases and 1 base respectively, with 12 bases between them. CDR3 nucleotides: TGCAGTGCATCCCTAGCGTCCCAAGAGACCCAGTACTTC. Its protein product is CSASLASQETQYF.

Points on this clonotype: As the CDR3 is not closed by the conserved phenylalanine or tryptophan, this likely results from a read error. The chain recombines TRBV2 with TRBJ2-7, with unresolved D. CDR3 length: 15 amino acids. CDR1 SNHLY and CDR2 FYNNEI come from the germline V gene. Trimming cost V 2 bases and J 7 bases, with 18 bases left between them. The CDR3 loop reads CASSERAVPLEEQYL. As DNA, the CDR3 is TGTGCCAGCAGTGAACGGGCAGTTCCATTGGAGGAGCAGTACCTC.

J is TRBJ1-2 and V is TRBV12-3 or TRBV12-4; 7 bases are a match to TRBD1. The CDR3 runs to 13 residues. V lost 3 bases, J lost 8 bases, and 6 bases stayed unmatched. The CDR3 bases are TGTGCCAGCAGTTTTGACAGGGTAGGAGGCTACACCTTC. Its protein is CASSFDRVGGYTF.

Notes on this clonotype: The junction differs from germline at one of its ends, possibly a read error. In nucleotides, the CDR3 is TGTGCCTGCAGTTTAAGGGCCTCGGGTCGGAGGGGCACAGATACGCAGTATTTT. Amino acids: CACSLRASGRRGTDTQYF. The chain is built from TRBV2 and TRBJ2-3, with D perhaps matching TRBD2 (6 bases). CDR3 length equals 18 residues. Germline-derived CDR1 and CDR2 are SNHLY and FYNNEI.

The V gene is TRBV20-1, the J gene TRBJ1-5, with D uncertain. The CDR3 totals 16 residues. In germline, CDR1 is DFQATT, CDR2 SNEGSKA (reference sequence). Trimming took off 1 base at V and 2 bases at J, with 15 bases between the two ends. The CDR3: CSARAWPSDGNQPQHF. In DNA form, the CDR3 reads TGCAGTGCTAGAGCATGGCCCAGCGATGGCAATCAGCCCCAGCATTTT.

Only one count was recorded for this clonotype. This chain joins TRBV5-1 and TRBJ1-1; unclear D gene. Trimming shortened V by 4 bases and J by 3 bases, and 10 bases separated the two germline ends. Germline V CDR1 and CDR2: SGHRS, YFSETQ. The CDR3 runs to 13 residues. The DNA for the CDR3 is TGCGCCAGCAGCCGAAATTCGTACACTGAAGCTTTCTTT. Translated, it gives CASSRNSYTEAFF.

At least ten counts were recorded for this clonotype. The V and J genes are TRBV3-1 and TRBJ2-7, with 7 positions matching TRBD2. Germline CDR1 and CDR2: LGHDT and YNNKEL (reference sequence). The CDR3 has 14 residues. Trimming cost V 2 bases and J 6 bases; bases outside gene matches: 7. The chain's CDR3 is CASSQSLASGEQYF. CDR3 in DNA: TGTGCCAGCAGCCAAAGCTTGGCTAGCGGCGAGCAGTACTTC.

CDR3 protein: CAISAGVQETQYF. The CDR3 DNA is TGTGCCATCAGTGCGGGGGTCCAAGAGACCCAGTACTTC. The chain uses TRBV10-3 and TRBJ2-5; perhaps TRBD2 as D (6 bases). V shed 4 bases and J shed 1 base, with 7 bases lying between them. Germline V gene data show CDR1 as ENHRY and CDR2 as SYGVKD. The CDR3 contains 13 residues.

The chain's CDR3 is CAWSRGTNTGELFF. The CDR3 region has the DNA TGTGCCTGGAGCCGGGGAACGAACACCGGGGAGCTGTTTTTT. The chain carries TRBV30 and TRBJ2-2, with D perhaps matching TRBD2 (5 bases). V was trimmed by 3 bases and J by 0 bases, leaving 8 bases between them. Germline-derived CDR1 and CDR2 are GTSNPN and SVGIG (reference sequence). The CDR3 is 14 residues long.

This sequence joins TRBV5-1 and TRBJ2-3; D remains unclear. From germline, CDR1 is SGHRS and CDR2 YFSETQ. This CDR3 is built from 15 residues. V was cut by 0 bases and J by 2 bases, with 10 bases left in between. DNA of the CDR3: TGCGCCAGCAGCTTGGAGGGCGCTCACACAGATACGCAGTATTTT. This gives the protein CASSLEGAHTDTQYF.

This chain links TRBV5-6 with TRBJ2-1; TRBD2 matches 8 bases. Germline V gives CDR1 SGHDT, CDR2 YYEEEE. With 0 bases clipped from V and 2 bases from J, the junction kept 1 base outside the gene matches. This CDR3 has 15 amino acids. The CDR3 bases are TGTGCCAGCAGCTTGGGCGGGAGGCCCTACAATGAGCAGTTCTTC. Its translation: CASSLGGRPYNEQFF.

The CDR3 sequence: CASSPITSVGEKLFF. The CDR3 coding sequence is TGTGCCAGCAGCCCGATTACGTCGGTCGGTGAAAAACTGTTTTTT. The chain carries TRBV7-2 and TRBJ1-4; no clear D. CDR1 is SGHTA and CDR2 is FQGNSA in the germline V gene. The CDR3 runs to 15 residues. Trimming removed 5 bases from V and 7 bases from J, with 17 bases in between.